Listed here are 14 T cell receptor beta chains from one sample, sequenced in a study of cytomegalovirus exposure and HLA in healthy donors. It was with 60 Vbeta and 13 Jbeta primers that the PCR ran. The data were produced by immunoSEQ multiplex PCR, yet TCRdb's version contains in-frame clones alone and is incomplete. The sample holds roughly 100,000 clones, over 60% seen once. Sequencing used PBMCs. The receptors come from a woman in her late teens or twenties in good health and CMV-seropositive.

This sequence joins TRBV5-6 and TRBJ2-5, with TRBD2 matching over 7 bases. V dropped 3 bases and J dropped 4; count of bases not matched to a gene: 6. The CDR3 length is 14 residues. CDR1 is SGHDT and CDR2 is YYEEEE in the germline V gene. CDR3 protein: CASSSSGTVETQYF. The CDR3 DNA sequence: TGTGCCAGCAGCTCTAGCGGTACGGTAGAGACCCAGTACTTC.

This clone was recorded many times. This rearrangement joins TRBV25-1 to TRBJ2-1; TRBD2 matches 10 bases. Looked up from germline, CDR1 is MGHDK and CDR2 is SYGVNS. The CDR3 totals 16 residues. V dropped 3 bases and J dropped 8; count of bases not matched to a gene: 10. CDR3 DNA sequence: TGTGCCAGCAGTGATCCACCGGGACTAGCGACCCATGAGCAGTTCTTC. Translated: CASSDPPGLATHEQFF. Full variable domain (rest looked up from reference TRBV25-1 and TRBJ2-1): EADIYQTPRYLVIGTGKKITLECSQTMGHDKMYWYQQDPGMELHLIHYSYGVNSTEKGDLSSESTVSRIRTEHFPLTLESARPSHTSQYLCASSDPPGLATHEQFFGPGTRLTVL.

The genes are TRBV5-4 and TRBJ1-2, with 9 bases aligning to TRBD1. CDR1 SGHNT and CDR2 YYREEE come from the germline V gene (reference sequence). The CDR3 is made up of 15 amino acids. J lost 2 bases, V lost 4 bases, and 6 bases had no gene match. This CDR3 reads CASSAWTGANYGYTF. CDR3 in DNA: TGTGCCAGCAGCGCATGGACAGGGGCCAACTATGGCTACACCTTC.

This CDR3 is CASSLTLSWGSATDTQYF. The CDR3 DNA follows: TGTGCCAGCAGCTTAACGTTAAGCTGGGGCTCCGCGACAGATACGCAGTATTTT. The genes are TRBV7-3 and TRBJ2-3, with a possible D match to TRBD1 (5 bases). The V gene's germline CDR1 is SGHTA and CDR2 FQGTGA. V was shortened by 0 bases and J by 3 bases, with 19 bases between the two germline ends. The CDR3 sequence is 18 residues long.

The chain uses TRBV28 and TRBJ1-6; D is unresolved. Looked up from germline, CDR1 is MDHEN and CDR2 is SYDVKM. V was pared by 7 bases and J by 2 bases, with 6 bases between. The CDR3 runs 13 residues. Here the CDR3 DNA reads TGTGCCAGCACGACACCCTATAATTCACCCCTCCACTTT. Its protein is CASTTPYNSPLHF.

The V and J genes are TRBV2 and TRBJ2-7; D might be TRBD1 (6 bases). The CDR3 totals 14 residues. V was shortened by 6 bases and J by 2 bases, with 14 bases between the two germline ends. CDR1 is SNHLY and CDR2 is FYNNEI in the germline V gene. CDR3 bases: TGTGCCAGCAGAAAGGGGCAGGGGACCTACGAGCAGTACTTC. Residues: CASRKGQGTYEQYF.

The rearrangement links TRBV7-9 to TRBJ1-1, with D maybe TRBD1 (5 bases). Trimming took 4 bases from V and 1 from J, leaving 10 bases between them. The germline CDR1 and CDR2 sequences are SEHNR and FQNEAQ (reference sequence). The CDR3 loop spans 14 amino acids. The CDR3 coding sequence is TGTGCCAGCAGCTCGCAGGGATGGAACACTGAAGCTTTCTTT. Translating it yields CASSSQGWNTEAFF.

The chain links TRBV4-2 to TRBJ1-3; the D is unclear. CDR1 is LGHNA, CDR2 YNFKEQ, per germline. Between the trimmed V and J ends, which lost 0 bases and 0 bases, there was a span of 9 bases. The CDR3 contains 16 residues. CDR3 sequence (DNA): TGTGCCAGCAGCCAAGATCTTGCGGACTCTGGAAACACCATATATTTT. Amino acid sequence: CASSQDLADSGNTIYF.

The chain uses TRBV21-1 and TRBJ2-7; TRBD2 is the table's D call and was not checked against the DNA. TRBV21-1 is a pseudogene segment. CDR3 length: 16 amino acids. The CDR3 loop reads CASSKVGGGGLNEQYF. The CDR3 DNA follows: TGTGCCAGCAGCAAAGTGGGGGGGGGAGGACTCAACGAGCAGTACTTC.

In this sample, this clone turned up a few times. With a far larger clone one base away, a read error is the likely cause. This sample also contains other DNA sequences that code for the same CDR3. The chain combines TRBV6-1 with TRBJ2-7; 12 nucleotides align to TRBD1. The CDR3 spans 14 residues. Germline V gene lookup returns CDR1 MNHNS and CDR2 SASEGT. After removal of 7 bases from V and 3 bases from J, the junction contained 4 bases not matched to a gene. The CDR3 nucleotides are TGTGCCAGCACCGGGACAGGGGGCGTCTACGAGCAGTACGTC. Its protein product is CASTGTGGVYEQYV.

The V call is TRBV30, the J call TRBJ2-5; 12 nucleotides agree with TRBD1. CDR1 and CDR2 from the germline V gene are GTSNPN and SVGIG (reference sequence). V shed 3 bases, J shed 5 bases, and the junction held 7 bases outside the gene matches. The CDR3 sequence is 15 residues long. The CDR3 loop reads CAWSPGTGGLETQYF. The CDR3, as DNA: TGTGCCTGGAGCCCCGGGACAGGGGGCTTGGAGACCCAGTACTTC.

This clone was seen only a few times. The chain combines TRBV10-2 with TRBJ2-7, with 9 bases lining up with TRBD2. CDR3 length equals 13 residues. CDR1 and CDR2 from the germline V gene are WSHSY and SAAADI. J gave up 3 bases and V 5 bases, and 2 bases lay outside the gene matches. CDR3 region: CASSTSGFYEQYF. As DNA, the CDR3 is TGCGCCAGCAGTACTAGCGGGTTCTACGAGCAGTACTTC.

This clone was counted only a few times. The gene calls are TRBV5-6 and TRBJ1-4; 7 bases are a match to TRBD1. The ends lost 3 bases at V and 12 bases at J; junction bases unmatched: 14. The CDR3 is made up of 15 amino acids. The V gene's germline CDR1 is SGHDT and CDR2 YYEEEE. CDR3: CASSSPKTGARELFF. The CDR3 region has the DNA TGTGCCAGCAGCTCCCCAAAAACAGGGGCTAGGGAACTGTTTTTT.

The chain combines TRBV15 with TRBJ2-1; 7 bases match TRBD1. Trimming at V came to 8 bases and at J to 1 base, leaving 8 bases not matched to a gene. Germline lookup yields CDR1 LNHNV and CDR2 YYDKDF (reference sequence). The CDR3 loop spans 15 amino acids. CDR3 sequence reads: CATSDRVPSYNEQFF. The CDR3, as DNA: TGTGCCACCTCCGACAGGGTCCCTTCCTACAATGAGCAGTTCTTC. The full variable domain, completed using reference TRBV15 and TRBJ2-1, is DAMVIQNPRYQVTQFGKPVTLSCSQTLNHNVMYWYQQKSSQAPKLLFHYYDKDFNNEADTPDNFQSRRPNTSFCFLDIRSPGLGDTAMYLCATSDRVPSYNEQFFGPGTRLTVL.